This T cell receptor beta chain emerged from a study of CD8+ T cells in alopecia areata. For the study at large: Each day, treated patients took oral tofacitinib twice, at 5 to 10 mg per dose. Using the percentage of affected scalp area, treated patients' severity was scored.

In each case, RNA was isolated and then reverse transcribed into cDNA as the sequencing template. Profiled with immunoSEQ multiplex PCR; TCRdb holds only in-frame clones, not every one. The sample holds fewer than 350,000 clones, 55% to 70% seen once. Treatment of the sample: oral pan-JAK inhibitor, 5-10 mg twice daily. The authors sorted CD4+ and CD8+ T cells from PBMCs. The V end lost 4 bases, the J end lost 1 base, and 5 bases lay between the germline ends. The CDR3 consists of 13 residues. CDR1 and CDR2 (germline): SGHRS, YFSETQ. Sample: CD4+ T cells sorted from blood, taken at week 24, from a patient treated with tofacitinib. The gene calls are TRBV5-1 and TRBJ2-2; D is unresolved. The sequence derives from a human donor with alopecia areata. As DNA, the CDR3 is TGCGCCAGCAGCACCGGGAACACCGGGGAGCTGTTTTTT. It yields the protein CASSTGNTGELFF.